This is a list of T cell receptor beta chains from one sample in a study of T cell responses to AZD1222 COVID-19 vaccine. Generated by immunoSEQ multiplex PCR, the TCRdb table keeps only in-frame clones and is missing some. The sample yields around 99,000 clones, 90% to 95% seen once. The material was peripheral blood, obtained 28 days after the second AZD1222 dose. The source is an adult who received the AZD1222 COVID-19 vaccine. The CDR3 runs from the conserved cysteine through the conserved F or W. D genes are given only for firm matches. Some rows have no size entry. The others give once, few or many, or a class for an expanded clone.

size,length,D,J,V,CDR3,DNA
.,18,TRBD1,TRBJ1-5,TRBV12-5,CASGLVRGTGSSNQPQHF,TGTGCTAGTGGTTTGGTCCGCGGGACAGGGAGTAGCAATCAGCCCCAGCATTTT
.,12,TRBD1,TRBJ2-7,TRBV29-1,CSVGRQGYEQYF,TGCAGCGTTGGCCGACAGGGCTACGAGCAGTACTTC
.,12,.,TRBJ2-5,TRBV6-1,CASSEPSETQYF,TGTGCCAGCAGTGAACCGTCAGAGACCCAGTACTTC
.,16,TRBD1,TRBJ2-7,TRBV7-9,CASSLVNGTVAYEQYF,TGTGCCAGCAGCTTAGTAAATGGGACAGTCGCCTACGAGCAGTACTTC
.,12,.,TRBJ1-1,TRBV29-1,CSVDRGNTEAFF,TGCAGCGTTGATCGGGGGAACACTGAAGCTTTCTTT
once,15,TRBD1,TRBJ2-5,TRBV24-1,CATSDGTGGGETQYF,TGTGCCACCAGTGATGGGACAGGGGGCGGCGAGACCCAGTACTTC
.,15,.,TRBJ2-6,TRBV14,CASSYTGSGANVLTF,TGTGCCAGCAGCTACACAGGGTCTGGGGCCAACGTCCTGACTTTC
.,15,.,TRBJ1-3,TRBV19,CASSPVGGSGNTIYF,TGTGCCAGTAGCCCAGTCGGAGGCTCTGGAAACACCATATATTTT
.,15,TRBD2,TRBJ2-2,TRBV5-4,CASSLVSSGFGELFF,TGTGCCAGCAGCTTGGTGTCTAGCGGGTTCGGGGAGCTGTTTTTT
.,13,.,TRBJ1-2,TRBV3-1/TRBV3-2,CASTTVGGYGYTF,TGTGCCAGCACCACGGTAGGGGGTTATGGCTACACCTTC
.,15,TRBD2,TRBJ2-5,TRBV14,CASSRTSGSAETQYF,TGTGCCAGCAGCCGGACTAGCGGGAGTGCTGAGACCCAGTACTTC
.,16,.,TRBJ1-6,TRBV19,CASSSGSPLGNSPLHF,TGTGCCAGTAGTAGTGGCAGCCCTCTAGGGAATTCACCCCTCCACTTT
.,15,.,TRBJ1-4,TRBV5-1,CASSLMTGQNEKLFF,TGCGCCAGCAGCTTGATGACAGGACAGAATGAAAAACTGTTTTTT
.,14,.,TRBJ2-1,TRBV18,CASSPQGGYNEQFF,TGTGCCAGCTCACCACAAGGCGGATACAATGAGCAGTTCTTC
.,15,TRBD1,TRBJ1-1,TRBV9,CASGTGGTLNTEAFF,TGTGCCAGCGGCACAGGGGGGACATTGAACACTGAAGCTTTCTTT
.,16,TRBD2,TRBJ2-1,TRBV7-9,CASSFAGVPSYNEQFF,TGTGCCAGCAGCTTCGCGGGAGTTCCCAGCTACAATGAGCAGTTCTTC
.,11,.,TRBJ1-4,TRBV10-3,CAIKGEGELFF,TGTGCCATCAAGGGGGAGGGAGAACTGTTTTTT
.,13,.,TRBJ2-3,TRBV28,CASSPPGGDTQYF,TGTGCCAGCAGTCCCCCCGGGGGAGATACGCAGTATTTT
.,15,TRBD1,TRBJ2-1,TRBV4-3,CASSQGDRDVNEQFF,TGCGCCAGCAGCCAAGGAGACAGGGACGTCAATGAGCAGTTCTTC
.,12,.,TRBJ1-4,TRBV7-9,CASSQTSEKLFF,TGTGCCAGCAGCCAGACCAGTGAAAAACTGTTTTTT
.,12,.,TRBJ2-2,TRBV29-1,CSVRQNTGELFF,TGCAGCGTAAGGCAGAACACCGGGGAGCTGTTTTTT
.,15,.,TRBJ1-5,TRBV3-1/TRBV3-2,CASSRSSNSNQPQHF,TGTGCCAGCAGCCGGAGTTCGAATAGCAATCAGCCCCAGCATTTT
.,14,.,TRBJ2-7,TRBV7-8,CASSARYQPYEQYF,TGTGCCAGCAGCGCGAGATACCAACCCTACGAGCAGTACTTC
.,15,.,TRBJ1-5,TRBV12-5,CASGLVIGGNQPQHF,TGTGCTAGTGGTTTGGTAATAGGGGGCAATCAGCCCCAGCATTTT
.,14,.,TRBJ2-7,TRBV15,CATSRVKGSYEQYF,TGTGCCACCAGCAGAGTAAAAGGATCCTACGAGCAGTACTTC
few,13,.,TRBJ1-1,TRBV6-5,CASSYSEGTEAFF,TGTGCCAGCAGTTACTCGGAGGGAACTGAAGCTTTCTTT
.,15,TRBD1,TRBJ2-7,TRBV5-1,CASSLATGGTYEQYF,TGCGCCAGCAGCTTGGCAACAGGGGGCACCTACGAGCAGTACTTC
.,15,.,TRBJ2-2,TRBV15,CATSRGQFYTGELFF,TGTGCCACCAGCAGAGGACAGTTTTACACCGGGGAGCTGTTTTTT
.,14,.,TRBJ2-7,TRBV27,CASKSGRGVHEQYF,TGTGCCAGCAAGTCGGGAAGGGGAGTCCACGAGCAGTACTTC
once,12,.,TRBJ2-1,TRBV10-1,CASSEWGNEQFF,TGCGCCAGCAGTGAGTGGGGAAATGAGCAGTTCTTC
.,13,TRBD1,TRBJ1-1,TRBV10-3,CAITGGRNTEAFF,TGTGCCATCACAGGGGGCAGAAACACTGAAGCTTTCTTT
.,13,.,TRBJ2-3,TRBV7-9,CASSPQGSDTQYF,TGTGCCAGCAGCCCACAGGGCTCAGATACGCAGTATTTT
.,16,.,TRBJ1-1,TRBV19,CASSIKAGLGNTEAFF,TGTGCCAGTAGTATTAAGGCAGGGCTCGGGAACACTGAAGCTTTCTTT
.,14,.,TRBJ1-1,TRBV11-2,CASSRSFQDTEAFF,TGTGCCAGCAGCCGTTCATTCCAGGACACTGAAGCTTTCTTT
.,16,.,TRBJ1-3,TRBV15,CATSRDRGIAGNTIYF,TGTGCCACCAGCAGAGATCGGGGGATAGCTGGAAACACCATATATTTT
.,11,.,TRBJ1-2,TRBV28,CASSLNYGYTF,TGTGCCAGCAGTTTAAACTATGGCTACACCTTC
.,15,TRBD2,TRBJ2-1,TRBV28,CASSGGTSGRSEQFF,TGTGCCAGCAGTGGGGGGACTAGCGGGAGATCTGAGCAGTTCTTC
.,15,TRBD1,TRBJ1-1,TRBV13,CASSGGTGARGEAFF,TGTGCCAGCAGCGGCGGGACAGGGGCGCGGGGTGAAGCTTTCTTT
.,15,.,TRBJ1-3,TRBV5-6,CASSLVGSSGNTIYF,TGTGCCAGCAGCTTGGTAGGGAGCTCTGGAAACACCATATATTTT
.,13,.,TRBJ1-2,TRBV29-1,CSVEGWGNYGYTF,TGCAGCGTTGAAGGGTGGGGGAACTATGGCTACACCTTC
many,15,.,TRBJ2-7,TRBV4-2,CASSQVQGGVYEQYF,TGTGCCAGCAGCCAGGTGCAGGGAGGAGTCTACGAGCAGTACTTC
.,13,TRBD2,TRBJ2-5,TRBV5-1,CASSLSGEETQYF,TGCGCCAGCAGCCTTAGCGGGGAAGAGACCCAGTACTTC
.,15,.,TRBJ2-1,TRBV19,CASSIAAGRFHEQFF,TGTGCCAGTAGTATAGCTGCGGGGAGGTTCCATGAGCAGTTCTTC